Below are 28 T cell receptor beta chains sequenced from a single sample in a study of vaccination and CD4 T cells after COVID-19. No antigen has been assigned to these receptors. Cultured CD4+ T cell DNA was sequenced using the Oncomine TCR Beta short-read assay. Each CDR3 protein gets one entry after TCRdb re-called the PCR reads with MiXCR. The repertoire holds around 26,000 distinct CDR3 sequences, with about 61% as singletons. The sample's treatment: roughly 10-day PBMC culture with coronavirus spike peptide pools or control peptides (ViraFEST assay). Sequencing used CD4+ T cells from blood, cultured in vitro, obtained after SARS-CoV-2 vaccination. These receptors all come from a human donor who received a COVID-19 vaccine.

CDR3 coding DNA: TGTGCCAGCAGTTACCAGGGACAGGGACGACTAAATTCACCCCTCCACTTT. Its protein product is CASSYQGQGRLNSPLHF. V usage is TRBV6-5 and J usage is TRBJ1-6, with 9 bases fitting TRBD1. Germline CDR1 MNHEY, CDR2 SVGAGI. This CDR3 has 17 residues. Trimming cost V 2 bases and J 7 bases; bases outside gene matches: 9.

The chain couples TRBV6-1 to TRBJ2-3; 11 bases fit TRBD2. The CDR3 has 18 residues. CDR1 and CDR2 from the germline V gene are MNHNS and SASEGT. The junction had 11 bases not matched to a gene; V was cut back by 6 bases and J by 0 bases. The CDR3 region is CASSPGTSGTLSTDTQYF. In DNA form, the CDR3 reads TGTGCCAGCAGCCCCGGGACTAGCGGCACGCTTAGCACAGATACGCAGTATTTT.

The chain uses TRBV11-2 and TRBJ2-1; D not certain. The CDR3 sequence is 15 residues long. Germline V CDR1 and CDR2: SGHAT, FQNNGV. V was pared by 6 bases and J by 0 bases, with 12 bases between. The CDR3, as DNA: TGTGCCAGCAGGCTAGACAAGAGCTCCTACAATGAGCAGTTCTTC. It specifies CASRLDKSSYNEQFF.

This clonotype was found a few times. CDR3 DNA sequence: TGTGCCAGCAGCCCCCGGACAGGGGGTACCTACGAGCAGTACTTC. This codes for CASSPRTGGTYEQYF. V and J are TRBV7-2 and TRBJ2-7; 10 bases map to TRBD1. This CDR3 contains 15 residues. CDR1 and CDR2 from the germline V gene are SGHTA and FQGNSA. Trimming cost V 5 bases and J 2 bases; bases outside gene matches: 6. Using reference TRBV7-2 and TRBJ2-7 for the parts outside the CDR3, the full variable domain is GAGVSQSPSNKVTEKGKDVELRCDPISGHTALYWYRQSLGQGLEFLIYFQGNSAPDKSGLPSDRFSAERTGGSVSTLTIQRTQQEDSAVYLCASSPRTGGTYEQYFGPGTRLTVT.

This clonotype was seen only once. CDR3: CASSGGDRGRADTQYF. The CDR3 region has the DNA TGCGCCAGCAGCGGGGGCGACAGGGGGCGCGCGGATACGCAGTATTTT. The chain employs TRBV10-2 and TRBJ2-3, with TRBD1 matching 10 bases. CDR1 is WSHSY, CDR2 SAAADI, per germline. The trim removed 6 bases at V and 6 bases at J, leaving 12 bases unmatched. The CDR3 has 16 residues.

The chain couples TRBV6-5 to TRBJ2-1; TRBD1 aligns across 8 bases. Germline values: CDR1 MNHEY, CDR2 SVGAGI. The CDR3 length is 16 residues. Germline trimming cut 2 bases from V and 2 bases from J; bases unmatched to any gene: 5. CDR3: CASSYGLGQAYNEQFF. The DNA of the CDR3 is TGTGCCAGCAGTTACGGGCTGGGACAGGCCTACAATGAGCAGTTCTTC.

V and J are TRBV6-1 and TRBJ2-5, with 9 bases lining up with TRBD2. Germline V gene sequence: CDR1 MNHNS, CDR2 SASEGT. The CDR3 length is 17 residues. V gave up 6 bases and J gave up 5 bases; unmatched junction bases: 16. The CDR3 DNA is TGTGCCAGCAGCCCCCAGGAAGCGGGGGGACTAGGGGAGACCCAGTACTTC. Translating gives CASSPQEAGGLGETQYF.

The V gene is TRBV7-3, the J gene TRBJ1-3; D might be TRBD1 (5 bases). Trimming took off 3 bases at V and 0 bases at J, with 9 bases between the two ends. Per the germline V gene, CDR1 is SGHTA and CDR2 is FQGTGA. The CDR3 sequence is 15 residues long. CDR3 protein: CASSFNRISGNTIYF. The CDR3 nucleotides are TGTGCCAGCAGCTTCAACAGGATCTCTGGAAACACCATATATTTT.

CDR3 loop: CSARSQTNQPQHF. As DNA, the CDR3 is TGCAGTGCTAGAAGCCAGACGAATCAGCCCCAGCATTTT. This chain connects TRBV20-1 to TRBJ1-5, with no clear D. This CDR3 spans 13 amino acids. V lost 2 bases and J lost 4, with 9 bases in between. Germline V CDR1 and CDR2: DFQATT, SNEGSKA (reference sequence).

This clonotype was detected only a few times. The chain employs TRBV20-1 and TRBJ1-1, with D possibly being TRBD1 (6 bases). CDR1 is DFQATT and CDR2 is SNEGSKA in the germline V gene (reference sequence). The V and J ends lost 5 bases and 4 bases respectively, with 14 bases between them. CDR3 size: 13 residues. The chain's CDR3 is CSASQGRGTEAFF. The CDR3 DNA reads TGCAGTGCTTCACAGGGCAGAGGCACTGAAGCTTTCTTT.

The gene calls are TRBV2 and TRBJ2-2; TRBD1 aligns across 7 bases. The CDR3 loop spans 14 amino acids. V lost 7 bases, J lost 1 base, and 3 bases stayed unmatched. The V gene's germline CDR1 is SNHLY and CDR2 FYNNEI. CDR3 in amino acids: CASNRDRNTGELFF. The CDR3 DNA reads as TGTGCCAGCAACCGGGACAGGAACACCGGGGAGCTGTTTTTT.

The chain links TRBV6-5 to TRBJ2-6, with a possible D match to TRBD1 (6 bases). Trimming took 3 bases from V and 2 from J, leaving 8 bases between them. Per germline, CDR1 MNHEY and CDR2 SVGAGI. CDR3 length: 15 residues. In DNA, the CDR3 is TGTGCCAGCAGTTATTCAGGGGCTGGGGCCAACGTCCTGACTTTC. Its translation: CASSYSGAGANVLTF.

The genes are TRBV20-1 and TRBJ2-7, with 8 bases matching TRBD1. CDR3 length: 13 residues. J lost 3 bases, V lost 2 bases, and 3 bases had no gene match. CDR1 and CDR2 (germline): DFQATT, SNEGSKA (reference sequence). CDR3 coding DNA: TGCAGTGCTAGACGAGACAGGGGCTACGAGCAGTACTTC. It translates to CSARRDRGYEQYF.

The CDR3 nucleotides read TGTGCCACCAGCACCCCCGGCGGGGCCGACGAGCAGTACTTC. Protein: CATSTPGGADEQYF. V usage is TRBV15 and J usage is TRBJ2-7; weak D call: TRBD2 (6 bases). The germline V gene encodes CDR1 LNHNV and CDR2 YYDKDF (reference sequence). There are 14 residues in the CDR3. Trimming left V 4 bases short and J 5 bases short, with 15 bases between.

The rearrangement joins TRBV7-2 to TRBJ1-3; D may be TRBD1 (5 bases). V lost 5 bases and J 0 bases, leaving 11 bases between the germline ends. The length of the CDR3 is 15 residues. The germline V gene encodes CDR1 SGHTA and CDR2 FQGNSA. DNA of the CDR3: TGTGCCAGCAGCGTAACAGGAGCCTCTGGAAACACCATATATTTT. Its protein product is CASSVTGASGNTIYF.

The V call is TRBV2, the J call TRBJ1-1, with D perhaps matching TRBD1 (6 bases). The CDR3 has 15 amino acids. The V gene's germline CDR1 is SNHLY and CDR2 FYNNEI. The V end was cut by 6 bases, the J end by 1 base, with 15 bases between. The CDR3 loop is CASRGARTENTEAFF. CDR3 in DNA: TGTGCCAGCAGGGGGGCCAGGACGGAGAACACTGAAGCTTTCTTT.

This chain links TRBV2 with TRBJ1-5, with 9 nucleotides matching TRBD1. This CDR3 has 15 amino acids. Germline CDR1 SNHLY, CDR2 FYNNEI. The V and J ends lost 6 bases and 1 base, in that order; junction bases with no gene match: 4. CDR3 residues: CASRGDRGSNQPQHF. The CDR3 coding sequence is TGTGCCAGCAGGGGTGACAGGGGGAGCAATCAGCCCCAGCATTTT.

This clonotype appeared a few times. The chain employs TRBV2 and TRBJ1-5, with 8 bases lining up with TRBD1. The CDR3 is 14 residues long. Trimming at V came to 3 bases and at J to 8 bases, leaving 6 bases not matched to a gene. CDR1 and CDR2 (germline): SNHLY, FYNNEI. The CDR3 nucleotides read TGTGCCAGCAGTGAGTTGTCAGGGGGCGAGCCCCAGCATTTT. This gives the protein CASSELSGGEPQHF. The full variable domain, its missing parts supplied by reference TRBV2 and TRBJ1-5, is EPEVTQTPSHQVTQMGQEVILRCVPISNHLYFYWYRQILGQKVEFLVSFYNNEISEKSEIFDDQFSVERPDGSNFTLKIRSTKLEDSAMYFCASSELSGGEPQHFGDGTRLSIL.

The rearrangement links TRBV20-1 to TRBJ2-2; weak D call: TRBD1 (6 bases). The V gene's germline CDR1 is DFQATT and CDR2 SNEGSKA (reference sequence). The V and J ends lost 2 bases and 2 bases respectively, with 15 bases between them. The CDR3 length is 16 residues. CDR3 loop: CSARPAGAINTGELFF. In nucleotides, the CDR3 is TGCAGTGCTAGACCAGCAGGGGCTATCAACACCGGGGAGCTGTTTTTT.

V and J are TRBV20-1 and TRBJ1-4; D is undetermined. The V and J ends lost 0 bases and 2 bases respectively, with 10 bases between them. Germline values: CDR1 DFQATT, CDR2 SNEGSKA (reference sequence). The CDR3 sequence is 15 residues long. CDR3 sequence: CSARDLRTTNEKLFF. The CDR3 nucleotides are TGCAGTGCTAGAGATCTAAGGACCACTAATGAAAAACTGTTTTTT.

This chain joins TRBV6-1 and TRBJ1-2, with no clear D. Germline V gene sequence: CDR1 MNHNS, CDR2 SASEGT. CDR3 length: 13 residues. V was pared by 6 bases and J by 7 bases, with 15 bases between. The CDR3 reads CASSERSRGGYTF. CDR3 DNA: TGTGCCAGCAGCGAACGCTCGCGGGGTGGCTACACCTTC.

The sample holds a few counts of this clonotype. This sequence joins TRBV30 and TRBJ2-2; 8 positions match TRBD2. This CDR3 has 14 amino acids. The V gene's germline CDR1 is GTSNPN and CDR2 SVGIG (reference sequence). V lost 3 bases and J lost 4; bases outside the gene matches: 4. CDR3 residues: CAWSAAGATGELFF. In nucleotides, the CDR3 is TGTGCCTGGAGCGCAGCGGGGGCCACCGGGGAGCTGTTTTTT. The full variable domain, with the rest looked up from reference TRBV30 and TRBJ2-2, is SQTIHQWPATLVQPVGSPLSLECTVEGTSNPNLYWYRQAAGRGLQLLFYSVGIGQISSEVPQNLSASRPQDRQFILSSKKLLLSDSGFYLCAWSAAGATGELFFGEGSRLTVL.

This clonotype was recorded only once. The J gene is TRBJ1-3, the V gene TRBV20-1, with 8 bases fitting TRBD1. The CDR3 runs to 17 residues. Losses at the gene ends were 1 base for V and 2 bases for J; bases not matched to a gene: 10. CDR1 DFQATT and CDR2 SNEGSKA come from the germline V gene (reference sequence). CDR3 sequence (DNA): TGCAGTGCTAGAGGCCCAACCGGACAGGGAACTGGAAACACCATATATTTT. Translation: CSARGPTGQGTGNTIYF.

V is TRBV24-1 and J is TRBJ1-5; no definite D call. Germline assignment: CDR1 KGHDR and CDR2 SFDVKD. Trimming removed 5 bases from V and 3 bases from J, with 16 bases in between. The CDR3 totals 16 residues. CDR3 coding DNA: TGTGCCACCAGTGCCCGAATACAGAGACCCAATCAGCCCCAGCATTTT. It encodes CATSARIQRPNQPQHF.

With respect to this clonotype: One end of the junction is discordant with germline, which a read error may explain. This rearrangement joins TRBV20-1 to TRBJ2-1; D is ambiguous. Germline values: CDR1 DFQATT, CDR2 SNEGSKA (reference sequence). The CDR3 consists of 14 residues. As DNA, the CDR3 is TGCAGTGCTGGAGACACACGCTCCTACAATGAGCAGTTCTTC. The encoded protein is CSAGDTRSYNEQFF.

The chain links TRBV11-3 to TRBJ1-1, with D maybe TRBD1 (6 bases). This CDR3 is 13 amino acids long. Germline V gene data show CDR1 as SGHNT and CDR2 as YENEEA. Trimming took 2 bases from V and 3 from J, leaving 7 bases between them. The CDR3 reads CASSLNRDTEAFF. CDR3 nucleotides: TGTGCCAGCAGCTTAAACAGGGACACTGAAGCTTTCTTT.

V is TRBV5-4 and J is TRBJ2-3, with a possible D match to TRBD1 (6 bases). The CDR3 loop spans 13 amino acids. Germline V gives CDR1 SGHNT, CDR2 YYREEE (reference sequence). Trimming took off 4 bases at V and 3 bases at J, with 9 bases between the two ends. CDR3 in DNA: TGTGCCAGCAGCCGAAGGGGGACAGATACGCAGTATTTT. Translating it yields CASSRRGTDTQYF.

The J gene is TRBJ2-3, the V gene TRBV20-1; 7 bases map to TRBD2. After removal of 0 bases from V and 0 bases from J, the junction contained 3 bases not matched to a gene. The CDR3 length is 15 residues. Germline CDR1 DFQATT, CDR2 SNEGSKA (reference sequence). DNA of the CDR3: TGCAGTGCTAGAGATGCGGGGGTCAGCACAGATACGCAGTATTTT. This translates into CSARDAGVSTDTQYF.